The entry that follows covers one T cell receptor (beta chain) sequence. What it binds is unknown. Sequencing was performed with immunoSEQ multiplex PCR; in TCRdb, only in-frame clones are kept and a portion is missing. The sample contains some 30,000 clones, approximately 88% of which appear only once. These data belong to a study of lymphopenia after photon versus proton radiotherapy. Study-wide results and caveats: Authors raise, but do not show, better survival with proton therapy. Photon-treated patients lost naive T cells and TCR diversity; proton-treated stayed stable.

The V end was cut by 4 bases, the J end by 5 bases, with 20 bases between. CDR3 size: 16 residues. CDR1 MGHDK and CDR2 SYGVNS come from the germline V gene. The chain has TRBV25-1 and TRBJ2-5; maybe TRBD1 (6 bases). Sequencing was performed on peripheral blood, taken from a patient treated with proton-based radiotherapy. The source is a woman aged 55-70 years with cholangiocarcinoma. Some clones in this sample may be carry-over from other donors' samples. In DNA form, the CDR3 reads TGTGCCAGCAGTGTGTCACCGGGACAAAAAGGGGAGACCCAGTACTTC. Translation gives CASSVSPGQKGETQYF.